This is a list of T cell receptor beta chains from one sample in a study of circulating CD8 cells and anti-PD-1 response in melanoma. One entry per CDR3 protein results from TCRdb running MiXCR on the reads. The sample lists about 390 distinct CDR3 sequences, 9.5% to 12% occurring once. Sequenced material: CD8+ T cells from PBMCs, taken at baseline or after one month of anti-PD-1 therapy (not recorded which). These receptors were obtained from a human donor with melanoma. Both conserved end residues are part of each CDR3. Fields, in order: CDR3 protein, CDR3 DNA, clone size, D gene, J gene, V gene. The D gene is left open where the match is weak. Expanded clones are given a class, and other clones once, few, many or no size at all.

CASSPGPYYGYTF,TGTGCCAGCAGCCCCGGGCCCTACTATGGCTACACCTTC,large,NA,TRBJ1-2,TRBV7-3
CASRPDRRAYEQYF,TGTGCCAGTAGGCCGGACAGACGAGCCTACGAGCAGTACTTC,few,NA,TRBJ2-7,TRBV19
CASSVRENNEQFF,TGTGCCAGTAGTGTCCGGGAGAACAATGAGCAGTTCTTC,large,NA,TRBJ2-1,TRBV19
CSAREGYEQYF,TGCAGTGCTAGGGAAGGCTACGAGCAGTACTTC,medium-sized,NA,TRBJ2-7,TRBV20-1
CASRWAGGYTF,TGTGCCAGTAGGTGGGCTGGAGGCTACACCTTC,large,NA,TRBJ1-2,TRBV19
CASSLGSPGGEYGYTF,TGTGCCAGCAGTTTGGGATCTCCAGGGGGCGAGTATGGCTACACCTTC,large,TRBD1,TRBJ1-2,TRBV12-3/TRBV12-4
CAISESKEREFYEQYF,TGTGCCATCAGTGAGTCGAAAGAGCGGGAGTTCTACGAGCAGTACTTC,medium-sized,TRBD2,TRBJ2-7,TRBV10-3
CASVRDSNFYEQYF,TGTGCCAGCGTCCGGGACAGCAACTTCTACGAGCAGTACTTC,medium-sized,TRBD1,TRBJ2-7,TRBV28
CASSPPRRGTRYF,TGTGCCAGCAGTCCCCCCCGACGGGGGACCCGGTACTTC,once,NA,TRBJ2-5,TRBV27
CASRKEQAGYNEQFF,TGTGCCAGCAGAAAGGAGCAAGCGGGCTACAATGAGCAGTTCTTC,large,NA,TRBJ2-1,TRBV2
CASSSRQGQRNTIYF,TGTGCCAGCAGCTCGCGACAGGGTCAGAGAAACACCATATATTTT,medium-sized,TRBD1,TRBJ1-3,TRBV5-5
CASSPLTSGLSYEQYF,TGTGCCAGCAGTCCCTTGACTAGCGGGCTTTCCTACGAGCAGTACTTC,medium-sized,TRBD2,TRBJ2-7,TRBV28
CASSRSSGDFTCEQYF,TGTGCCAGCAGTAGATCCTCGGGGGACTTTACCTGCGAGCAGTACTTC,medium-sized,NA,TRBJ2-7,TRBV27
CASSFQWEASADTQYF,TGTGCCAGCAGTTTTCAGTGGGAGGCTTCCGCAGATACGCAGTATTTT,medium-sized,NA,TRBJ2-3,TRBV27
CASSFRTGEYTGELFF,TGTGCCAGCAGTTTTCGGACAGGGGAATACACCGGGGAGCTGTTTTTT,NA,TRBD1,TRBJ2-2,TRBV27
CATLYSGVRKLFF,TGTGCCACATTATACTCCGGGGTGCGAAAACTGTTTTTT,NA,NA,TRBJ1-4,TRBV2
CATDLSGQYNSPLHF,TGTGCCACCGACCTCTCCGGACAGTATAATTCACCCCTCCACTTT,large,NA,TRBJ1-6,TRBV6-6
CSGRDSYGYTF,TGCAGCGGCCGGGACAGCTATGGCTACACCTTC,large,TRBD1,TRBJ1-2,TRBV29-1
CASSHRDTANTEAFF,TGCGCCAGCAGCCACCGGGACACGGCTAACACTGAAGCTTTCTTT,medium-sized,NA,TRBJ1-1,TRBV4-1
CASSPYHRDREYNEQFF,TGTGCCAGCAGCCCTTATCACCGGGACAGGGAATACAATGAGCAGTTCTTC,medium-sized,TRBD1,TRBJ2-1,TRBV7-8
CSAPTHLSKAAYGYTF,TGCAGTGCCCCCACCCATTTAAGTAAGGCCGCCTACGGCTACACCTTC,medium-sized,NA,TRBJ1-2,TRBV20-1
CASSSGTREQYF,TGTGCCAGCAGTTCCGGGACGAGGGAGCAGTACTTC,medium-sized,NA,TRBJ2-7,TRBV28
CASSSLLIAGSSYEQYF,TGTGCCAGCAGTTCCCTTCTGATAGCGGGGAGCTCCTACGAGCAGTACTTC,medium-sized,TRBD2,TRBJ2-7,TRBV28
CASIVTGTSGELFF,TGTGCCAGTATTGTGACCGGAACCTCCGGGGAGCTGTTTTTT,NA,NA,TRBJ2-2,TRBV19
CATSEGQGGSETQYF,TGTGCCACCAGTGAAGGACAGGGGGGCTCGGAGACCCAGTACTTC,few,TRBD1,TRBJ2-5,TRBV24-1
CASSMDRGFGLRAFF,TGTGCCAGTAGTATGGACAGGGGATTCGGTTTACGAGCTTTCTTT,few,TRBD1,TRBJ1-1,TRBV19
CASSLQIPSGLGTDTQYF,TGTGCCAGCAGTTTACAGATTCCTAGCGGGCTCGGCACAGATACGCAGTATTTT,medium-sized,TRBD2,TRBJ2-3,TRBV27
CASSISPASTDTQYF,TGTGCCAGTAGTATATCCCCAGCTAGCACAGATACGCAGTATTTT,large,NA,TRBJ2-3,TRBV19
CASSLKYEQYF,TGTGCCAGCAGTTTAAAGTACGAGCAGTACTTC,large,NA,TRBJ2-7,TRBV12-3/TRBV12-4
CSARVPHRGPNEKLFF,TGCAGTGCTAGAGTTCCCCACAGGGGGCCTAATGAAAAACTGTTTTTT,medium-sized,TRBD1,TRBJ1-4,TRBV20-1
CATSDTAGAQGETQYF,TGTGCCACCAGTGACACCGCCGGGGCCCAGGGAGAGACCCAGTACTTC,medium-sized,NA,TRBJ2-5,TRBV24-1
CASSPGVAGGTDTQYF,TGTGCCAGCAGCCCCGGGGTAGCGGGAGGCACAGATACGCAGTATTTT,medium-sized,TRBD2,TRBJ2-3,TRBV7-3
CASSLATGGVLSYEQYF,TGTGCCAGCAGCTTAGCGACAGGGGGAGTCCTCTCCTACGAGCAGTACTTC,medium-sized,TRBD1,TRBJ2-7,TRBV7-2
CASSSLAGSYNEQFF,TGTGCCAGCAGCAGTCTAGCGGGATCCTACAATGAGCAGTTCTTC,medium-sized,TRBD2,TRBJ2-1,TRBV3-1
CASSFHRLYGYTF,TGTGCCAGCAGTTTTCACCGGTTGTATGGCTACACCTTC,medium-sized,NA,TRBJ1-2,TRBV27
CSARDPAAAPGELFF,TGCAGTGCTAGAGATCCGGCAGCGGCCCCCGGGGAGCTGTTTTTT,medium-sized,NA,TRBJ2-2,TRBV20-1
CASSLANEQFF,TGTGCCAGCAGCTTAGCCAATGAGCAGTTCTTC,medium-sized,NA,TRBJ2-1,TRBV11-2
CASSGRTLRVETQYF,TGTGCCAGCAGCGGACGGACCCTTAGGGTGGAGACCCAGTACTTC,medium-sized,NA,TRBJ2-5,TRBV7-2
CASSPYTGGREQFF,TGCGCCAGCAGCCCCTACACCGGGGGGCGGGAGCAGTTCTTC,large,NA,TRBJ2-1,TRBV4-1
CATSDQGTGLDTQYF,TGTGCCACCAGTGATCAAGGGACAGGCCTAGATACGCAGTATTTT,large,TRBD1,TRBJ2-3,TRBV24-1
CAGSPYARTVYTGELFF,TGTGCCGGCAGCCCGTACGCCCGGACAGTCTACACCGGGGAGCTGTTTTTT,NA,NA,TRBJ2-2,TRBV7-2
CASSRGRGNQPQHF,TGTGCCAGCAGTCGGGGCCGCGGCAATCAGCCCCAGCATTTT,large,NA,TRBJ1-5,TRBV28